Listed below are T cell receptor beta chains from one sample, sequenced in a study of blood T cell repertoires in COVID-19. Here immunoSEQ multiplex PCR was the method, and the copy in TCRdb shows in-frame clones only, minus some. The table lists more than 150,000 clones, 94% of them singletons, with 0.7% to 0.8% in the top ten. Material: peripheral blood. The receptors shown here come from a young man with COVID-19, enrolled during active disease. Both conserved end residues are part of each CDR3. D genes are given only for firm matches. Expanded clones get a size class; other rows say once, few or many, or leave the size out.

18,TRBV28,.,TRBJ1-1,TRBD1,CASSRYRQGALLLTEAFF,TGTGCCAGCAGCCGATATCGACAGGGGGCATTATTGTTAACTGAAGCTTTCTTT
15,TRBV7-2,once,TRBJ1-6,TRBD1,CASSFGTEATSPLHF,TGTGCCAGCAGCTTCGGGACAGAGGCTACTTCACCCCTCCACTTT
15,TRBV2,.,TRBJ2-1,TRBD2,CASIPGLAVYNEQFF,TGTGCCAGCATACCGGGACTAGCGGTTTACAATGAGCAGTTCTTC
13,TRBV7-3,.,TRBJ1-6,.,CASSPTVGSPLHF,TGTGCCAGCAGTCCGACAGTGGGCTCACCCCTCCACTTT
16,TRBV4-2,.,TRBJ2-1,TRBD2,CASSRSAGGTNNEQFF,TGTGCCAGCAGTCGTTCAGCGGGGGGGACGAACAATGAGCAGTTCTTC
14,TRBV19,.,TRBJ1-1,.,CASSIVDRNTEAFF,TGTGCCAGTAGTATAGTCGACAGAAACACTGAAGCTTTCTTT
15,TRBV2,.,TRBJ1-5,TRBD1,CASRIRDRENQPQHF,TGTGCCAGCAGGATTCGGGACAGGGAGAATCAGCCCCAGCATTTT
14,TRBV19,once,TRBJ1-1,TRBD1,CASASGTVNTEAFF,TGTGCCAGTGCTTCCGGGACAGTGAACACTGAAGCTTTCTTT
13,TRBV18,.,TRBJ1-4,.,CASSQGTNEKLFF,TGTGCCAGCTCACAGGGGACTAATGAAAAACTGTTTTTT
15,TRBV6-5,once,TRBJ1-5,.,CASCNTRTVAQPQHF,TGTGCCAGCTGCAACACCCGGACAGTAGCTCAGCCCCAGCATTTT
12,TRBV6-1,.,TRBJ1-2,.,CASSEGSYGYTF,TGTGCCAGCAGTGAGGGGAGCTATGGCTACACCTTC
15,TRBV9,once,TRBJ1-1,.,CASSPRQEGSTEAFF,TGTGCCAGCAGCCCCCGGCAGGAGGGAAGCACTGAAGCTTTCTTT
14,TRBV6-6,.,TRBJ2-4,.,CASSYTKGLGIQYF,TGTGCCAGCAGTTACACCAAGGGGTTAGGCATTCAGTACTTC
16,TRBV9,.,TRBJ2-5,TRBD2,CASSVASGAYQETQYF,TGTGCCAGCAGCGTAGCTAGCGGGGCGTACCAAGAGACCCAGTACTTC
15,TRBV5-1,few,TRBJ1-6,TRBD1,CASSPGQGGNSPLHF,TGCGCCAGCAGCCCGGGACAGGGTGGGAATTCACCCCTCCACTTT
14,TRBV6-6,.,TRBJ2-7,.,CASSSPSSSYEQYF,TGTGCCAGCAGTTCCCCATCGAGCTCCTACGAGCAGTACTTC
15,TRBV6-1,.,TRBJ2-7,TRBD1,CASSEPRQGGYEQYF,TGTGCCAGCAGTGAACCACGACAGGGTGGGTACGAGCAGTACTTC
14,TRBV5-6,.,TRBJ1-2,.,CASSLRQERYGYTF,TGTGCCAGCAGCCTAAGACAGGAACGCTATGGCTACACCTTC
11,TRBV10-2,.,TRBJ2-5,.,CASSAGETQYF,TGCGCCAGCAGTGCGGGGGAGACCCAGTACTTC
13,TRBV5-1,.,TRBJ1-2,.,CASSSRLIYGYTF,TGCGCCAGCAGCTCTCGACTGATCTATGGCTACACCTTC
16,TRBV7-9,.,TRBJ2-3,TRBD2,CASSPGRQRGPDTQYF,TGTGCCAGCAGCCCCGGGCGCCAGCGGGGTCCAGATACGCAGTATTTT
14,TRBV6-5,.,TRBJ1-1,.,CASSYKNRNTEAFF,TGTGCCAGCAGTTACAAGAACAGAAACACTGAAGCTTTCTTT
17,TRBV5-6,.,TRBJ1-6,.,CASSLLVGSANNSPLHF,TGTGCCAGCAGCTTGCTCGTAGGCAGCGCAAATAATTCACCCCTCCACTTT
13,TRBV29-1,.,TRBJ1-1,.,CSTQGRMNTEAFF,TGCAGCACTCAGGGGCGAATGAACACTGAAGCTTTCTTT
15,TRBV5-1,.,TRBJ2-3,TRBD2,CASSLGRGGTDTQYF,TGCGCCAGCAGCTTGGGGCGGGGGGGCACAGATACGCAGTATTTT
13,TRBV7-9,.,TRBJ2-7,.,CAYPGDRSYEQYF,TGTGCCTACCCAGGGGATAGGTCCTACGAGCAGTACTTC
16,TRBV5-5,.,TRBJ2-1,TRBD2,CASSSNWGLAGNEQFF,TGTGCCAGCAGCTCCAATTGGGGACTAGCGGGGAATGAGCAGTTCTTC
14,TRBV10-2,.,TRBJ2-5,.,CASSDPGTPGTQYF,TGCGCCAGCAGTGACCCCGGGACTCCCGGGACCCAGTACTTC